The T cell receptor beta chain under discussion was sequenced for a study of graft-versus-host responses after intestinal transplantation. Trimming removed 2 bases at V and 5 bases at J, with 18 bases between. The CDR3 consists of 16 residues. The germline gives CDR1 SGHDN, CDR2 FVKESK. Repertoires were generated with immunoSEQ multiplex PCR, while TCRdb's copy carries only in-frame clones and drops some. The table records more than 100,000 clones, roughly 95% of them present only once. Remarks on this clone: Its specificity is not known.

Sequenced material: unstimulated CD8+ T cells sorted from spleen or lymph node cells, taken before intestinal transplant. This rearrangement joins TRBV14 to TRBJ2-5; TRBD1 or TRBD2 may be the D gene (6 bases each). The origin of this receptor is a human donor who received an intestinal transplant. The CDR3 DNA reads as TGTGCCAGCAGCCAATTCTCGGGGGCCATTGGGGAGACCCAGTACTTC. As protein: CASSQFSGAIGETQYF.